A selection of T cell receptor beta chains follows, all from one sample in a study of shared clonotypes between healthy human individuals. Profiled with immunoSEQ multiplex PCR; TCRdb holds only in-frame clones, not every one. The data contain approximately 2.5 million clones, roughly 93% of them singletons. The sample comprised naive CD4+ T cells from PBMCs. Source of these receptors: a man between 18 and 35 years old in good health. Some clones in this sample may be carry-over from other donors' samples. The CDR3 runs from the conserved cysteine through the conserved F or W. A D gene is named only where the DNA matches it firmly. Clone sizes are given selectively: once, few, many, or a class where the clone is expanded.

TRBD2 TRBJ2-3 16 NA TRBV7-6 TGTGCCAGCAGCTTCTCTAGCGGGAGTGCGGGAGATACGCAGTATTTT CASSFSSGSAGDTQYF
NA TRBJ1-2 12 few TRBV28 TGTGCCAGCAGTTTAGTGGCAACAGGCTACACCTTC CASSLVATGYTF
TRBD2 TRBJ2-7 22 NA TRBV4-1 TGCGCCAGCAGCCAAGAATATACCCCCAGGGGGATGGTAGCGGGAGATTTTTACGAGCAGTACTTC CASSQEYTPRGMVAGDFYEQYF
NA TRBJ2-7 13 NA TRBV9 TGTGCCAGCAGCCCTAGACAGACCTACGAGCAGTACTTC CASSPRQTYEQYF
NA TRBJ2-7 14 NA TRBV21-1 TGTGCCAGCAGCAAGGGACAGGTAAACTACGAGCAGTACTTC CASSKGQVNYEQYF
NA TRBJ2-1 14 NA TRBV29-1 TGCAGCGCCCAAGGCGGCCAGACCTACAATGAGCAGTTCTTC CSAQGGQTYNEQFF
NA TRBJ1-1 15 NA TRBV7-8 TGTGCCAGCAGCTTAGGGGCCCCGGTGACTGCTGAAGCTTTCTTT CASSLGAPVTAEAFF
TRBD2 TRBJ2-1 16 NA TRBV10-1 TGCGCCAGCAGTGATCCTAAGGGAGGGGACTACAATGAGCAGTTCTTC CASSDPKGGDYNEQFF
NA TRBJ2-1 14 NA TRBV28 TGTGCCAGCAGTCATTTTCGGGACGCCAATGAGCAGTTCTTC CASSHFRDANEQFF
NA TRBJ2-1 13 NA TRBV10-3 TGTGCCATCAGTCCCCGGGACTACAATGAGCAGTTCTTC CAISPRDYNEQFF
NA TRBJ2-2 13 NA TRBV7-9 TGTGCCAGCAGCTTTAAGGGCAGCGGGGAGCTGTTTTTT CASSFKGSGELFF
TRBD1 TRBJ2-2 15 NA TRBV6-1 TGTGCCAGCCGACAGGGGGGGGCGAACACCGGGGAGCTGTTTTTT CASRQGGANTGELFF
NA TRBJ2-7 14 NA TRBV7-3 TGTGCCAGCAGCTTAGGGGACAACCCCTACGAGCAGTACTTC CASSLGDNPYEQYF
NA TRBJ1-1 14 NA TRBV6-6 TGTGCCAGCAGTCACGGGCGGGTCGACACTGAAGCTTTCTTT CASSHGRVDTEAFF
NA TRBJ2-7 11 NA TRBV28 TGTGCCAGCAGTTTACAGGGAGAGCAGTACTTC CASSLQGEQYF
NA TRBJ2-7 14 NA TRBV18 TGTGCCAGCTCACCTTCTGGGAGCTCCTACGAGCAGTACTTC CASSPSGSSYEQYF
NA TRBJ2-7 14 NA TRBV7-2 TGTGCCAGCAGCTTACCCCGTCGTGGTACGGAGCAGTACTTC CASSLPRRGTEQYF
TRBD1 TRBJ2-6 14 once TRBV6-5 TGTGCCAGCAGTACAGGGGCTGGGGCCAACGTCCTGACTTTC CASSTGAGANVLTF
NA TRBJ1-2 15 NA TRBV6-1 TGTGCCAGCAGTGACCTACAGGGAATAAGCTATGGCTACACCTTC CASSDLQGISYGYTF
NA TRBJ2-7 13 NA TRBV7-6 TGTGCCAGCAGTTCGATCGGGGCCAACGAGCAGTACTTC CASSSIGANEQYF
NA TRBJ1-5 15 NA TRBV18 TGTGCCAGCTCACCACTGGGGTCCCCTAATCAGCCCCAGCATTTT CASSPLGSPNQPQHF
TRBD2 TRBJ2-3 20 NA TRBV4-2 TGTGCCAGCAGCCCCGTGGGACTAGCGGGAGGGGAACCTAGCACAGATACGCAGTATTTT CASSPVGLAGGEPSTDTQYF
NA TRBJ1-3 15 NA TRBV5-4 TGTGCCAGCAGCTTGGGGGCGTCGATGGGAAACACCATATATTTT CASSLGASMGNTIYF
NA TRBJ1-1 16 NA TRBV5-1 TGCGCCAGCAGCGCGCAGGGGCCATTCTCTGAAACTGAAGCTTTCTTT CASSAQGPFSETEAFF
NA TRBJ1-2 15 NA TRBV5-1 TGCGCCAGCAGCTTGGCCTCGGGGGTTCGAAGTGGCTACACCTTC CASSLASGVRSGYTF
TRBD1 TRBJ1-1 15 NA TRBV5-4 TGTGCCAGCAGCTCCGATGGACAGGGGGCGGCTGAAGCTTTCTTT CASSSDGQGAAEAFF
NA TRBJ1-2 13 NA TRBV28 TGTGCCAGCAGTTTAGCGGGGGCGGATGGCTACACCTTC CASSLAGADGYTF
TRBD2 TRBJ2-7 16 NA TRBV6-6 TGTGCCAGCCGAAGGATGGCGGGAGCCACCCTTTGGGAGCAGTACTTC CASRRMAGATLWEQYF